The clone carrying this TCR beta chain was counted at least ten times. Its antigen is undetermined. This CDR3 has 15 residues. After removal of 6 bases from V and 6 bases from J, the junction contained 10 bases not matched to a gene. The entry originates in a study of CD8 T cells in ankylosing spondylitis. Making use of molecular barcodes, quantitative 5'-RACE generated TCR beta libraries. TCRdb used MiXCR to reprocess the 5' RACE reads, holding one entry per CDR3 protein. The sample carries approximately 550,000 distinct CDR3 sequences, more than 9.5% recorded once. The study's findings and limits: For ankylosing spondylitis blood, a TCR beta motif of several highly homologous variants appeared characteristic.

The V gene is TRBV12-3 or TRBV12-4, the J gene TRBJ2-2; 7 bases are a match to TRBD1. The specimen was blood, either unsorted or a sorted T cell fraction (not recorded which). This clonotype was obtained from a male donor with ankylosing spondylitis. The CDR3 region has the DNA TGTGCCAGCAGCCCTTCGACAGGGATCGCCGGGGAGCTGTTTTTT. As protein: CASSPSTGIAGELFF.